The present T cell receptor (beta chain) was sequenced within a study of CD8+ T cells in alopecia areata (dated by TCRdb to 2016 to 2019). A note on the overall study: The treated patients took part in an open-label pilot trial in which moderate-to-severe alopecia areata was treated with oral tofacitinib at 5 to 10 mg twice daily. Tofacitinib was administered for 6 to 18 months, and 6 months of follow-up off drug were then conducted to assess delayed response and recurrence. For the treated patients, the SALT score, which quantifies what percentage of scalp surface area is affected, served as the measure of disease severity. To study T cell clonal expansion in alopecia areata, the researchers applied high-throughput TCRbeta sequencing to both the C3H/HeJ mouse model and human patients. Human TCRbeta sequencing covered scalp tissue and sorted CD4+ and CD8+ peripheral blood T cells from patchy and totalis/universalis alopecia areata patients and healthy controls. Tofacitinib-treated patients had biopsies at baseline and at 4 and 24 weeks of treatment, with a later scalp biopsy in several patients. Scalp clonality was compared among normal scalp (n=4), patchy alopecia areata scalp (n=8), and alopecia totalis/universalis scalp (n=8). RNA came from the PAXgene miRNA kit for fixed scalp, the miRNeasy kit for PBMCs, and the RNeasy kit for mouse skin. Amplification of TCRbeta CDR3 regions was done by immunoSEQ multiplex PCR using 35 Vbeta forward primers and 13 Jbeta reverse primers.

This clone was counted only a few times. The antigen it binds to is not known. No much larger clone exists at a distance of one base, and base qualities are not known. The same CDR3 arises from other DNA sequences in this sample as well. The germline V gene specifies SGHRS as CDR1 and YFSETQ as CDR2. Trimming leaves V shorter by 0 bases and J shorter by 3 bases, with the junction holding 0 bases beyond the gene matches. The CDR3 runs 14 residues from the cysteine to the phenylalanine. Just the 42-base CDR3 DNA is kept, in frame starting at base 1. To prepare the library, the immunoSEQ multiplex PCR assay was applied. For TCR sequencing, RNA was extracted from every sample and reverse transcribed into cDNA to serve as template. First-strand cDNA was synthesized using SuperScript III with a 2:1 mix of oligo-dT and random hexamers. A synthetic immune receptor repertoire was used to assess amplification bias, and residual bias was removed computationally. The original methods were these. Raw reads were preprocessed to remove errors, and CDR3 was defined according to IMGT conventions as the region from the conserved cysteine to phenylalanine. Clonality was computed as 1 minus the Shannon entropy, with the entropy normalized by log2 of the number of productive unique TCRs. Scalp TCRbeta sequences were cross-referenced with sorted blood CD4 and CD8 repertoires so that the CD4 or CD8 identity of scalp clones could be inferred. Sourced from immuneACCESS, this table was stored by TCRdb with only in-frame sequences that have V and J called. A share of the clones is absent; for the studies checked, an unresolved V gene accounts for under half, and the remainder has no known explanation. D and trimming come from the DNA, and the V and J calls and clone size come from that table. Counted in this sample were about 200,000 clones; roughly 60% of them appeared once. The top ten hold more than 5.5% of the sample.

Read against the paper, the sample's time point label means: less than 25 weeks on oral tofacitinib. The treatment or condition label here, explained by the study, means: oral pan-JAK inhibitor, 5-10 mg twice daily. From alopecia areata patients, peripheral blood was collected along with lesional scalp punch biopsies. PBMCs were separated by density centrifugation and stained for CD3, CD4 and CD8, after which CD4+ and CD8+ T cells were sorted on a FACSAria. Overall results and qualifications from the work: With tofacitinib, both scalp clonality and the number of expanded CD8+ clones among the top 100 scalp clones went down significantly. Higher clonality and more expanded CD8+ clones were observed in lesional scalp than in normal scalp, particularly in alopecia totalis/universalis, a finding suggestive of antigenic drive. Compared with mice, TCR sequences shared between patients were less clear, possibly partly because of HLA diversity across the patient population. During tofacitinib treatment, many expanded lesional clones remained in scalp and blood, and this persistence may partly explain relapse after treatment is stopped. Because the treated cohort was small and included a single nonresponder, larger studies are needed to assess links between baseline CD8+ expansion and response. Resident alphabeta T cells in normal human skin are also sequenced, complicating scalp TCR repertoire analysis, unlike mouse skin dominated by gammadelta T cells.

Material: CD4+ T cells sorted from blood, obtained at week 24, from a patient treated with tofacitinib. The V and J segments used are TRBV5-1 and TRBJ2-7; TRBD1 agrees with 10 junctional bases. This clonotype was obtained from a human donor with alopecia areata. The CDR3 protein: CASSLGDRGYEQYF. The DNA reads as follows: TGCGCCAGCAGCTTGGGGGACAGGGGCTACGAGCAGTACTTC.